This TCR beta chain appears in the sequencing data of a study of technical replicates of blood from a few donors (dated by TCRdb to 2016 to 2017). Turning to this clone: The antigen this receptor binds is unknown. As the CDR3 is not closed by the conserved phenylalanine or tryptophan, this likely results from a read error.

The germline V gene yields SGHRS for CDR1 and YFSETQ for CDR2. Ends included, the CDR3 has 14 residues. Solely the CDR3 DNA is kept, with 42 bases framed from the first base. The V and J ends are trimmed by 4 bases and 1 base, leaving 11 bases between them. The library was generated by the immunoSEQ multiplex PCR assay. TCRdb took over this immuneACCESS table, retaining in-frame rearrangements with V and J assigned. Such tables are incomplete; in checked studies, under half of the missing clones stem from an unresolved V gene, and the remainder is unexplained. Counted in this sample were almost 90,000 clones; just under 95% of them appeared once. Roughly 0.34% of the sample is held by the ten biggest clonotypes.

The source material was T cells isolated from PBMCs. The sequence was collected from a human donor in good health. The rearrangement combines TRBV5-1 with TRBJ1-1; the D gene is perhaps TRBD1, on 6 matching bases. The sequenced DNA: TGCGCCAGCAGCGTACAGGGCCCGAACACTGAAGCTTTCTTA. Translated, it reads CASSVQGPNTEAFL.